This T cell receptor (beta chain) was observed in a study of OX40 agonist ivuxolimab in advanced cancers. V was cut by 5 bases and J by 0 bases, with 14 bases left in between. The V gene's germline CDR1 is SGHTA and CDR2 FQGNSA. This CDR3 has 16 amino acids. Libraries were prepared by immunoSEQ multiplex PCR; TCRdb keeps only in-frame clonotypes and omits some of them. The sample holds tens of thousands of clones, 75% to 95% seen once. Sequenced material: CD4+ or CD8+ T cells sorted from blood, taken in a trial of the OX40 agonist ivuxolimab. The source of this sequence is an adult with an advanced solid tumor such as melanoma, head and neck, liver or kidney cancer. This chain uses TRBV7-2 with TRBJ2-1; D perhaps matches TRBD2 (6 bases). The CDR3 sequence is CASSRRASDSYNEQFF. In DNA form, the CDR3 reads TGTGCCAGCAGCCGTCGAGCTAGCGACTCCTACAATGAGCAGTTCTTC.